This T cell receptor (beta chain) was obtained from a study of cytomegalovirus exposure and HLA in healthy donors. About the research overall: Per a later analysis, the roughly 680 first-cohort and under 150 validation repertoires shared one platform.

With regard to this clone: Its specificity is unknown.

Some clones are missing from TCRdb's copy, which holds only in-frame ones; the method was immunoSEQ multiplex PCR. The sample consists of under 250,000 clones, about 90% of them appearing once. The study, taken as a whole, reports: Confirmation in vitro established that a few CMV-associated chains were specific for CMV antigens. Reported results showed that the classifier diagnosed cytomegalovirus status with high specificity and sensitivity.

Trimming pared 7 bases from V and 2 bases from J, leaving 12 bases between. Germline V gene lookup returns CDR1 SGHAT and CDR2 FQNNGV. There are 13 residues in the CDR3. This TCR derives from a woman aged 18-29 years in good health and CMV-seronegative. V is TRBV11-2 and J is TRBJ2-7, with D tentatively TRBD2 (6 bases). The specimen sequenced was PBMCs. Written as DNA, the CDR3 is TGTGCCAGCACCGTTACGGGGGCCTACGAGCAGTACTTC. It translates to CASTVTGAYEQYF. Together with reference TRBV11-2 and TRBJ2-7, the CDR3 gives the full variable domain: EAGVAQSPRYKIIEKRQSVAFWCNPISGHATLYWYQQILGQGPKLLIQFQNNGVVDDSQLPKDRFSAERLKGVDSTLKIQPAKLEDSAVYLCASTVTGAYEQYFGPGTRLTVT.